Below, 4 T cell receptor beta chains from the same sample are listed, as sequenced in a study of control samples from healthy donors and cancer patients. Profiling relied on immunoSEQ multiplex PCR, and the TCRdb table lists in-frame clones only, not all of them. The table records about 160,000 clones, about 94% of them present only once. Sequenced sample: PBMCs. The receptor set was obtained from a man aged 55 to 69 with colorectal cancer.

The chain links TRBV6-5 to TRBJ1-5, with 9 bases fitting TRBD1. This CDR3 is built from 14 residues. The V gene end was trimmed by 0 bases and the J gene end by 6 bases; junction bases not matched to a gene: 0. The V gene's germline CDR1 is MNHEY and CDR2 SVGAGI. CDR3 region: CASSYSDRGQPQHF. The CDR3 nucleotides read TGTGCCAGCAGTTACTCGGACAGGGGTCAGCCCCAGCATTTT.

V is TRBV18 and J is TRBJ2-3, with D unresolved. The CDR3 runs 12 residues. The germline CDR1 and CDR2 sequences are KGHSH and LQKENI. Trimming cost V 3 bases and J 4 bases, with 5 bases left between them. CDR3 sequence reads: CASSPGSDTQYF. In DNA form, the CDR3 reads TGTGCCAGCTCACCGGGCTCAGATACGCAGTATTTT.

This chain links TRBV29-1 with TRBJ1-4; 9 bases match TRBD1. The germline gives CDR1 SQVTM, CDR2 ANQGSEA. The CDR3 covers 16 residues. CDR3 nucleotides: TGCAACTCTGCGCGGGACAGGGTTCCGGGGGTCGAAAAACTGTTTTTT. Its translation: CNSARDRVPGVEKLFF. Together with reference TRBV29-1 and TRBJ1-4, the CDR3 gives the full variable domain: SAVISQKPSRDICQRGTSLTIQCQVDSQVTMMFWYRQQPGQSLTLIATANQGSEATYESGFVIDKFPISRPNLTFSTLTVSNMSPEDSSIYLCNSARDRVPGVEKLFFGSGTQLSVL.

The genes are TRBV28 and TRBJ1-2, with 9 bases lining up with TRBD1. The germline V gene has CDR1 MDHEN and CDR2 SYDVKM. Losses at the gene ends were 5 bases for V and 4 bases for J; bases not matched to a gene: 11. This CDR3 comprises 16 residues. As DNA, the CDR3 is TGTGCCAGCAGTCCCGGGACAGGGCCGCAGAGCTATGGCTACACCTTC. This translates into CASSPGTGPQSYGYTF.